These 10 T cell receptor beta chains were all obtained from the same sample, sequenced in a study of T cell repertoires in cytomegalovirus infection. TCRdb analysed the reads with MiXCR anew, one entry per CDR3 protein. The sample consists of 700,000 to 950,000 distinct CDR3 sequences, approximately 32% of them appearing once. No antigen has been identified for these receptors. The sequences come from cultured CD8+ T cells from PBMCs, collected from culture after CMV antigen stimulation. These receptors all come from a human donor in good health (CMV status not recorded). Some clones in this sample may be carry-over from other donors' samples.

This clonotype was detected many times. This chain uses TRBV7-2 with TRBJ2-3, with TRBD1 matching over 9 bases. Germline V gene sequence: CDR1 SGHTA, CDR2 FQGNSA. V dropped 2 bases and J dropped 0; count of bases not matched to a gene: 9. This CDR3 comprises 18 residues. The CDR3 here is CASSLSPTGGPSTDTQYF. The DNA of the CDR3 is TGTGCCAGCAGCTTAAGTCCGACAGGGGGGCCGAGCACAGATACGCAGTATTTT.

Many counts were recorded for this clonotype. The chain carries TRBV7-9 and TRBJ2-3, with 9 bases aligning to TRBD2. The CDR3 covers 16 residues. V trimming: 2 bases; J trimming: 0 bases; junction bases outside the gene matches: 3. Germline V gives CDR1 SEHNR, CDR2 FQNEAQ (reference sequence). CDR3 sequence (DNA): TGTGCCAGCAGCTTACTAGCGGGAATTAGCACAGATACGCAGTATTTT. It specifies CASSLLAGISTDTQYF. The complete variable domain, with remaining parts taken from reference TRBV7-9 and TRBJ2-3, reads DTGVSQNPRHKITKRGQNVTFRCDPISEHNRLYWYRQTLGQGPEFLTYFQNEAQLEKSRLLSDRFSAERPKGSFSTLEIQRTEQGDSAMYLCASSLLAGISTDTQYFGPGTRLTVL.

This clonotype appeared many times. The rearrangement links TRBV6-5 to TRBJ1-6; D unresolved. The CDR3 sequence is 12 residues long. V shed 2 bases and J shed 5 bases, with 1 base lying between them. CDR1 MNHEY and CDR2 SVGAGI come from the germline V gene. The CDR3 spells CASSYNNSPLHF. In DNA, the CDR3 is TGTGCCAGCAGTTACAATAATTCACCCCTCCACTTT.

The genes are TRBV6-2 or TRBV6-3 and TRBJ2-5; D may be TRBD1 (6 bases). V lost 2 bases, J lost 5 bases, and 24 bases lay in between. The CDR3 is 18 amino acids. Germline V gene lookup returns CDR1 MNHEY and CDR2 SVGEGT. CDR3 DNA: TGTGCCAGCAGTTACCCCCTGGGGGCACTCCCGACGTGGGAGACCCAGTACTTC. Its protein is CASSYPLGALPTWETQYF.

The rearrangement joins TRBV7-4 to TRBJ1-2; D is unclear. The V gene lost 2 bases and the J gene lost 4 bases, with 17 bases spanning the gap. Germline CDR1 and CDR2: SGHVT and SQSDAQ. The CDR3 runs to 16 residues. CDR3 DNA sequence: TGTGCCAGCAGCTTATCCTTGAGGGAAGCTATCTATGGCTACACCTTC. This sequence encodes CASSLSLREAIYGYTF.

The sample holds a few counts of this clonotype. The CDR3 coding sequence is TGTGCCAGCAGCTTAGTCTCCCGGACAGGGGGTTACGAGCAGTACTTC. Residues: CASSLVSRTGGYEQYF. The V call is TRBV7-8, the J call TRBJ2-7, with 10 bases identical to TRBD1. The CDR3 covers 16 residues. With 1 base clipped from V and 4 bases from J, the junction kept 7 bases outside the gene matches. The germline gives CDR1 SGHVS, CDR2 FQNEAQ.

The chain uses TRBV4-3 and TRBJ2-6; the match to TRBD2 covers 12 bases. The germline V gene has CDR1 LGHNA and CDR2 YSLEER. J gave up 3 bases and V 4 bases, and 4 bases lay outside the gene matches. CDR3 length: 17 amino acids. The CDR3 spells CASSRSSGGGGANVLTF. In DNA, the CDR3 is TGCGCCAGCAGCCGCTCTAGCGGGGGGGGTGGGGCCAACGTCCTGACTTTC.

The chain uses TRBV3-1 and TRBJ1-2; 7 nucleotides align to TRBD1. The CDR3 is made up of 22 amino acids. From germline, CDR1 is LGHDT and CDR2 YNNKEL (reference sequence). Trimming took 2 bases from V and 4 from J; bases not matched to a gene: 28. The CDR3 is CASSQPSTTRSHDRETLYGYTF. The CDR3 DNA is TGTGCCAGCAGCCAACCCTCCACGACAAGGTCCCACGACAGGGAAACCCTCTATGGCTACACCTTC.

This clonotype was seen at least ten times. This rearrangement joins TRBV7-2 to TRBJ1-6; no clear D gene. V was cut by 1 base and J by 0 bases, with 10 bases left in between. CDR3 size: 17 residues. Per germline, CDR1 SGHTA and CDR2 FQGNSA. CDR3 DNA sequence: TGTGCCAGCAGCTTAGATGTGGCCAGCTCCTATAATTCACCCCTCCACTTT. Amino acid sequence: CASSLDVASSYNSPLHF.

In this sample, this clonotype turned up a few times. CDR3 nucleotides: TGTGCCAGTAGTGAGGACAGTTATGAGCAGTTCTTC. It yields the protein CASSEDSYEQFF. This chain connects TRBV19 to TRBJ2-1; D is perhaps TRBD1 (6 bases). V lost 5 bases to trimming and J lost 8 bases, with 10 bases between them. The CDR3 runs to 12 residues. Per the germline V gene, CDR1 is LNHDA and CDR2 is SQIVND (reference sequence).